The clone carrying this TCR beta chain was counted only a few times. CDR3 length: 17 residues. The V end was cut by 5 bases, the J end by 0 bases, with 17 bases between. The germline gives CDR1 MDHEN, CDR2 SYDVKM. The data are from a study of human T cells and chemical hapten exposure. The time point is: patch test 3, about 24 weeks after DPC sensitization. Treatment described: therapeutic diphenylcyclopropenone sensitization with weekly scalp DPC. TCRdb used MiXCR to reprocess the RACE reads, holding one entry per CDR3 protein. The profile covers tens of thousands of distinct CDR3 sequences, with approximately 13% appearing a single time and approximately 2.4% taken by the ten largest.

Sequences were derived from whole blood, sampled in connection with sensitization to the hapten diphenylcyclopropenone (DPC). This sequence was found in a man younger than 40 with alopecia areata. Some clones in this sample may be carry-over from other donors' samples. This chain joins TRBV28 and TRBJ1-5; weak D call: TRBD1 (5 bases). CDR3 DNA: TGTGCCAGCAGTCAAAGACAGCGAACCCATAGCAATCAGCCCCAGCATTTT. Amino acid sequence: CASSQRQRTHSNQPQHF.